The rows below give T cell receptor beta chains drawn from one sample of a study of immune characterization of retroperitoneal liposarcoma. TCRdb re-derived calls from the PCR reads in MiXCR, one entry per CDR3 protein. The sample holds thousands of distinct CDR3 sequences, 35% to 50% seen once. The sample was tumor tissue. The receptors were gathered from a male donor with retroperitoneal liposarcoma. Both conserved end residues are part of each CDR3. A D gene is named only where the DNA matches it firmly. Clone size is shown for a subset of rows, as once, few, many or a class of expanded clone.

cdr3_nt: TGTGCCAGCAGTTTAACGGGGCAGACCCAGTACTTC
cdr3_aa: CASSLTGQTQYF
v_call: TRBV27
j_call: TRBJ2-5
clone_size: .
d_call: .

cdr3_nt: TGTGCCAGCACTCAGACAGGGGGAGCCTACGAGCAGTACTTC
cdr3_aa: CASTQTGGAYEQYF
v_call: TRBV6-1
j_call: TRBJ2-7
clone_size: .
d_call: TRBD1

cdr3_nt: TGTGCTAGCAGCTCGGAAGACAGGCGAAATGAGCAGTTCTTC
cdr3_aa: CASSSEDRRNEQFF
v_call: TRBV7-7
j_call: TRBJ2-1
clone_size: medium-sized
d_call: .

cdr3_nt: TGTGCCAGCAGACTAGTGAACGAGCAGTTCTTC
cdr3_aa: CASRLVNEQFF
v_call: TRBV27
j_call: TRBJ2-1
clone_size: .
d_call: .

cdr3_nt: TGTGCCAGCAGCTTTCGGGGGGCTGTCTATGGCTACACCTTC
cdr3_aa: CASSFRGAVYGYTF
v_call: TRBV7-2
j_call: TRBJ1-2
clone_size: .
d_call: .

cdr3_nt: TGTGCCAGCAGCCCCAGGGGGAACACTGAAGCTTTCTTT
cdr3_aa: CASSPRGNTEAFF
v_call: TRBV7-6
j_call: TRBJ1-1
clone_size: few
d_call: .

cdr3_nt: TGTGCCAGCAGGACCGGGGCGGGGGGGACCTACGAGCAGTTCTTC
cdr3_aa: CASRTGAGGTYEQFF
v_call: TRBV6-1
j_call: TRBJ2-1
clone_size: large
d_call: TRBD2

cdr3_nt: TGTGCCAGCAGTGCCCGCGCGGAGAGTACCGGGGAGCTGTTTTTT
cdr3_aa: CASSARAESTGELFF
v_call: TRBV6-6
j_call: TRBJ2-2
clone_size: once
d_call: .

cdr3_nt: TGTGCCAGCAGTCTGACAGGGTCGGGTCAGCCCCAGCATTTT
cdr3_aa: CASSLTGSGQPQHF
v_call: TRBV12-3/TRBV12-4
j_call: TRBJ1-5
clone_size: few
d_call: TRBD1

cdr3_nt: TGTGCCAGCACCCGAAGACAGGGGGAAACGCATGGCTACACCTTC
cdr3_aa: CASTRRQGETHGYTF
v_call: TRBV6-1
j_call: TRBJ1-2
clone_size: few
d_call: TRBD1

cdr3_nt: TGTGCCAGCAGCCTACAGGGAGGGGCAGATACGCAGTATTTT
cdr3_aa: CASSLQGGADTQYF
v_call: TRBV6-5
j_call: TRBJ2-3
clone_size: .
d_call: .

cdr3_nt: TGTGCCAGCAGTTTTGTGAACTACAATGAGCAGTACTTC
cdr3_aa: CASSFVNYNEQYF
v_call: TRBV12-3/TRBV12-4
j_call: TRBJ2-4
clone_size: .
d_call: .

cdr3_nt: TGTGCCAGCAGTGGTAGCGGGGAGGGCCGACAGTCCTACAATGAGCAGTTCTTC
cdr3_aa: CASSGSGEGRQSYNEQFF
v_call: TRBV12-3/TRBV12-4
j_call: TRBJ2-1
clone_size: few
d_call: TRBD2

cdr3_nt: TGTGCCACGGGACTAGCGGGATATGAGCAGTACTTC
cdr3_aa: CATGLAGYEQYF
v_call: TRBV24-1
j_call: TRBJ2-5
clone_size: .
d_call: TRBD2

cdr3_nt: TGTGCCAGCAGTTTAGAATACGAGCAGTTCTTC
cdr3_aa: CASSLEYEQFF
v_call: TRBV12-3/TRBV12-4
j_call: TRBJ2-1
clone_size: medium-sized
d_call: .

cdr3_nt: TGTGCCAGCAGTGCCCCCCATAATCAGCCCCAGCATTTT
cdr3_aa: CASSAPHNQPQHF
v_call: TRBV6-1
j_call: TRBJ1-5
clone_size: .
d_call: .

cdr3_nt: TGTGCCAGCAGCGTCCTCGGGACTCCCGACCAGTACTTC
cdr3_aa: CASSVLGTPDQYF
v_call: TRBV27
j_call: TRBJ2-5
clone_size: .
d_call: .

cdr3_nt: TGTGCCAGCAACACCGGGACAGCCACTAACTATGGCTACACCTTC
cdr3_aa: CASNTGTATNYGYTF
v_call: TRBV6-1
j_call: TRBJ1-2
clone_size: .
d_call: TRBD1

cdr3_nt: TGTGCCAGCAGTGTCCCGATACCCAATGAGCAGTTCTTC
cdr3_aa: CASSVPIPNEQFF
v_call: TRBV6-1
j_call: TRBJ2-1
clone_size: medium-sized
d_call: .

cdr3_nt: TGTGCCAGCAGTCTGGATGGAGGGGCCCTCTCCCAAGAGACCCAGTTCTTC
cdr3_aa: CASSLDGGALSQETQFF
v_call: TRBV6-1
j_call: TRBJ2-1
clone_size: medium-sized
d_call: .

cdr3_nt: TGTGCCAGCAGCTTAGGCGGGACTTTTAACAATGAGCAGTACTTC
cdr3_aa: CASSLGGTFNNEQYF
v_call: TRBV11-2
j_call: TRBJ2-7
clone_size: .
d_call: .

cdr3_nt: TGTGCCAGCAGGGACCCATCCAATGAGCAGTTCTTC
cdr3_aa: CASRDPSNEQFF
v_call: TRBV6-1
j_call: TRBJ2-1
clone_size: few
d_call: .

cdr3_nt: TGTGCCATCAGCAGGACTAGCACAGATACGCAGTATTTT
cdr3_aa: CAISRTSTDTQYF
v_call: TRBV10-3
j_call: TRBJ2-3
clone_size: few
d_call: .

cdr3_nt: TGTGCCAGCAGCCGGGGACAGGGGGGACTCTCCTACGAGCAGTTCTTC
cdr3_aa: CASSRGQGGLSYEQFF
v_call: TRBV7-2
j_call: TRBJ2-1
clone_size: medium-sized
d_call: TRBD1

cdr3_nt: TGTGCCAGCAGACGAGGACTAGCGAGCACAGATACGCAGTATTTT
cdr3_aa: CASRRGLASTDTQYF
v_call: TRBV6-2/TRBV6-3
j_call: TRBJ2-3
clone_size: once
d_call: TRBD2

cdr3_nt: TGTGCCAGCAGCTTACGTCAATCCCCAGATACGCAGTATTTT
cdr3_aa: CASSLRQSPDTQYF
v_call: TRBV11-1
j_call: TRBJ2-3
clone_size: .
d_call: .

cdr3_nt: TGTGCCACCTCTCCGGCAGATACGCAGTATTTT
cdr3_aa: CATSPADTQYF
v_call: TRBV6-1
j_call: TRBJ2-3
clone_size: .
d_call: .

cdr3_nt: TGTGCCAGCAGTGAGACGTCCCCTTTGGGTCTCGAGCAGTACTTC
cdr3_aa: CASSETSPLGLEQYF
v_call: TRBV6-1
j_call: TRBJ2-7
clone_size: .
d_call: .

cdr3_nt: TGTGCCAGCAGCCCAGGCGGGGCTCAGAGCTCCTACGAGCAGTTCTTC
cdr3_aa: CASSPGGAQSSYEQFF
v_call: TRBV11-3
j_call: TRBJ2-1
clone_size: .
d_call: .

cdr3_nt: TGCGCCAGCAGTTTGTCCAGGGGAGCCAACAATGAGCAGTTCTTC
cdr3_aa: CASSLSRGANNEQFF
v_call: TRBV10-1
j_call: TRBJ2-1
clone_size: .
d_call: .

cdr3_nt: TGTGCCAGCAGTGATTCCGCGGGAGGGATAACAGATACGCAGTATTTT
cdr3_aa: CASSDSAGGITDTQYF
v_call: TRBV6-4
j_call: TRBJ2-3
clone_size: .
d_call: TRBD2

cdr3_nt: TGTGCCAGCAGCTCCGCAGTTATGGATACGCAGTATTTT
cdr3_aa: CASSSAVMDTQYF
v_call: TRBV7-2
j_call: TRBJ2-3
clone_size: .
d_call: .

cdr3_nt: TGTGCCAGCAGTGAACTAGCGGGCTCCTACAATGAGCAGTTCTTC
cdr3_aa: CASSELAGSYNEQFF
v_call: TRBV6-1
j_call: TRBJ2-1
clone_size: .
d_call: TRBD2

cdr3_nt: TGTGCCAGCAACGGACAGGGGCTGAAGACCCAGTTCTTC
cdr3_aa: CASNGQGLKTQFF
v_call: TRBV6-1
j_call: TRBJ2-1
clone_size: few
d_call: TRBD1

cdr3_nt: TGTGCCAGCAGCTTGTCTGCGGGAGTTACCAAAAACATTCAGTTCTTC
cdr3_aa: CASSLSAGVTKNIQFF
v_call: TRBV7-2
j_call: TRBJ2-1
clone_size: medium-sized
d_call: TRBD2

cdr3_nt: TGTGCCAGCACGGGGATGGGATACGAGCAGTACTTC
cdr3_aa: CASTGMGYEQYF
v_call: TRBV6-1
j_call: TRBJ2-7
clone_size: medium-sized
d_call: .

cdr3_nt: TGTGCCAGCAGTTACTCGACCGGGACTAGTACGCAGTATTTT
cdr3_aa: CASSYSTGTSTQYF
v_call: TRBV6-6
j_call: TRBJ2-3
clone_size: .
d_call: TRBD2

cdr3_nt: TGTGCCAGCAGTGAATTTAGCGGGAGCTCCTACGAGCAGTACTTC
cdr3_aa: CASSEFSGSSYEQYF
v_call: TRBV6-1
j_call: TRBJ2-7
clone_size: medium-sized
d_call: TRBD2

cdr3_nt: TGTGCCAGCAGTGAAGGGGGGGGCTCCTACAATGAGCAGTACTTC
cdr3_aa: CASSEGGGSYNEQYF
v_call: TRBV6-1
j_call: TRBJ2-7
clone_size: few
d_call: .

cdr3_nt: TGTGCCAGCAGTATGGGACAGGGAGTTGGGGAGCTGTTTTTT
cdr3_aa: CASSMGQGVGELFF
v_call: TRBV12-3/TRBV12-4
j_call: TRBJ2-2
clone_size: .
d_call: TRBD1

cdr3_nt: TGTGCTAGCAGCCCCTACACTGGACAGGCTGGAAACACCATATATTTT
cdr3_aa: CASSPYTGQAGNTIYF
v_call: TRBV7-6
j_call: TRBJ1-3
clone_size: few
d_call: TRBD1

cdr3_nt: TGTGCCAGCAGTTTGGAAGGGGAGGCCTATGGCTACACCTTC
cdr3_aa: CASSLEGEAYGYTF
v_call: TRBV12-3/TRBV12-4
j_call: TRBJ1-2
clone_size: .
d_call: .

cdr3_nt: TGTGCCAGCAGTAGCAGACAGGGCTCCTACAATGAGCAGTTCTTC
cdr3_aa: CASSSRQGSYNEQFF
v_call: TRBV6-1
j_call: TRBJ2-1
clone_size: few
d_call: TRBD1

cdr3_nt: TGTGCCAGCAGCTTTAGCGGGGGATCCTACGAGCAGTTCTTC
cdr3_aa: CASSFSGGSYEQFF
v_call: TRBV7-2
j_call: TRBJ2-1
clone_size: large
d_call: TRBD2

cdr3_nt: TGTGCCAGCAGGGTCAGGGGGGAAGGTGAGCAGTACTTC
cdr3_aa: CASRVRGEGEQYF
v_call: TRBV6-2/TRBV6-3
j_call: TRBJ2-4
clone_size: few
d_call: .

cdr3_nt: TGTGCCAGCAGCTTCGAGGATTGGGGGGGACGGGAGACCCAGTACTTC
cdr3_aa: CASSFEDWGGRETQYF
v_call: TRBV7-6
j_call: TRBJ2-5
clone_size: medium-sized
d_call: TRBD2

cdr3_nt: TGTGCCAGCCGACCAACAGGGTCGAAGTACGAGCAGTTCTTC
cdr3_aa: CASRPTGSKYEQFF
v_call: TRBV11-3
j_call: TRBJ2-1
clone_size: .
d_call: .

cdr3_nt: TGTGCCAGCAGAAACCCGGGACAGGGGCCCTCAGATACGCAGTATTTT
cdr3_aa: CASRNPGQGPSDTQYF
v_call: TRBV6-1
j_call: TRBJ2-3
clone_size: large
d_call: TRBD1

cdr3_nt: TGCGCCAGCATTCAAGGAGTTCAGAGGACCAATGAGCAGTTCTTC
cdr3_aa: CASIQGVQRTNEQFF
v_call: TRBV10-1
j_call: TRBJ2-1
clone_size: .
d_call: .

cdr3_nt: TGTGCCAGCAGCTTAGTGTCGGCAGGGGCCTCCTACAATGAGCAGTTCTTC
cdr3_aa: CASSLVSAGASYNEQFF
v_call: TRBV7-6
j_call: TRBJ2-1
clone_size: few
d_call: .

cdr3_nt: TGTGCCAGCAGTGAAGGGACGGGGAGTTGGGGGGAGACCCAGTACTTC
cdr3_aa: CASSEGTGSWGETQYF
v_call: TRBV6-1
j_call: TRBJ2-5
clone_size: medium-sized
d_call: .

cdr3_nt: TGTGCCAGCAACACTGGGGGACAGAGAAACATTCAGTACTTC
cdr3_aa: CASNTGGQRNIQYF
v_call: TRBV6-8
j_call: TRBJ2-4
clone_size: once
d_call: TRBD1

cdr3_nt: TGTGCCAGCAGTATGGACAGGGGTATAGAGACCCAGTACTTC
cdr3_aa: CASSMDRGIETQYF
v_call: TRBV27
j_call: TRBJ2-5
clone_size: .
d_call: TRBD1

cdr3_nt: TGTGCCAGCAGTTACGGGGGGCCGGGCACCGGGGAGCTGTTTTTT
cdr3_aa: CASSYGGPGTGELFF
v_call: TRBV6-5
j_call: TRBJ2-2
clone_size: once
d_call: .

cdr3_nt: TGTGCCAGCAGTGAGAGGCCGGGACTAGAAGGTGAGCAGTTCTTC
cdr3_aa: CASSERPGLEGEQFF
v_call: TRBV6-1
j_call: TRBJ2-1
clone_size: medium-sized
d_call: TRBD2

cdr3_nt: TGTGCCAGCAGTTGGGGACTAGCGGGAAAGGGTACGCAGTATTTT
cdr3_aa: CASSWGLAGKGTQYF
v_call: TRBV12-3/TRBV12-4
j_call: TRBJ2-3
clone_size: .
d_call: TRBD2

cdr3_nt: TGTGCCAGCAGTCCTCCCGGAGGGAACTCCTACGAGCAGTACTTC
cdr3_aa: CASSPPGGNSYEQYF
v_call: TRBV27
j_call: TRBJ2-7
clone_size: .
d_call: .